The source of this T cell receptor beta chain is a study of breast tumors, draining lymph nodes, adjacent tissues. TCRdb fed the multiplex PCR reads into MiXCR, producing one record per CDR3 protein. The repertoire has over 150,000 distinct CDR3 sequences, 33% of them found once; the top ten carry about 4%. The CDR3 spans 17 residues. From germline, CDR1 is SGHTS and CDR2 YDEGEE. Trimming cost V 4 bases and J 5 bases; bases outside gene matches: 12. Breast cancer patients provided tissue from their axillary draining lymph nodes. Study results and caveats: Compared with lymph nodes, tumors were less diverse; compared with nontumor tissue, more.

This clonotype has a count of ten or more. What it recognizes is unknown. Sequenced sample: axillary lymph node tissue. This TCR was sampled from a female donor with breast cancer. Some clones in this sample may be carry-over from other donors' samples. The V gene is TRBV5-8, the J gene TRBJ2-3; 11 bases agree with TRBD2. CDR3 amino acids: CASSELSGGDPRDTQYF. DNA of the CDR3: TGTGCCAGCAGCGAACTTAGCGGGGGGGATCCGAGAGATACGCAGTATTTT.